This is a list of T cell receptor beta chains from one sample in a study of T-cell reconstitution after alpha-beta-depleted transplantation in children. Each CDR3 protein gets one entry after TCRdb re-called the PCR reads with MiXCR. The sample comprises about 580,000 distinct CDR3 sequences, more than 20% of which are singletons, and 12% to 15% rests with the top ten. The sequencing used PBMCs, mostly from graft donor cells, collected 360 days after TCRalphabeta/CD19-depleted stem cell transplant. The receptors shown here come from a boy under two years old who had a stem cell transplant for acute myeloid leukemia, so the T cells may come from the graft donor. Each CDR3 is given with its conserved first and last residue. The D gene is left open where the match is weak. Clone size is shown for a subset of rows, as once, few, many or a class of expanded clone.

v_gene,d_gene,abundance,j_gene,CDR3nt,CDR3aa
TRBV11-2,.,few,TRBJ2-3,TGTGCCAGCAGCTACTACAAGATGGCTTTT,CASSYYKMAF
TRBV20-1,.,.,TRBJ1-2,TGCAGTGCTAGGAAGGGTACCCCTAACTATGGCTACACCTTC,CSARKGTPNYGYTF
TRBV6-1,.,few,TRBJ2-1,TGTGCCAGCACCCGGACGGCTAGTAACAATGAGCAGTTCTTC,CASTRTASNNEQFF
TRBV7-6,.,many,TRBJ2-5,TGTGCCAGCAGCTTAGGGGACTTCCAAGAGACCCAGTACTTC,CASSLGDFQETQYF
TRBV29-1,.,few,TRBJ2-5,TGCAGCGTTGAAGATCAGGGGTCGGGAACCCAAGAGACCCAGTACTTC,CSVEDQGSGTQETQYF
TRBV6-1,.,many,TRBJ2-7,TGTGCCAGCAGCTCCCCTAAGTTCTACGAGCAGTACTTC,CASSSPKFYEQYF
TRBV15,.,many,TRBJ2-3,TGTGCCACCAGCAGAGATCCGGCAGATACGCAGTATTTT,CATSRDPADTQYF
TRBV20-1,.,few,TRBJ2-7,TGCAGTGCTAGTTCCATTTCCTACGAGCAGTACTTC,CSASSISYEQYF
TRBV29-1,.,many,TRBJ2-2,TGCAGCGTGAGGACAGTTTGGGGCACCGGGGAGCTGTTTTTT,CSVRTVWGTGELFF
TRBV29-1,.,few,TRBJ1-1,TGCAGCGTTGTGATCCGGGGGGTGATGAACACTGAAGCTTTCTTT,CSVVIRGVMNTEAFF
TRBV20-1,TRBD1,few,TRBJ2-3,TGCAGTGCCTGGACAGGGGGAATTGATACGCAGTATTTT,CSAWTGGIDTQYF
TRBV29-1,.,.,TRBJ2-3,TGCAGCGTCGCACAGGCAGATACGCAGTATTTT,CSVAQADTQYF
TRBV7-8,TRBD2,many,TRBJ2-1,TGTGCCAGCAGCCCCCGGGGACTAGCGACGGCAAATGAGCAGTTCTTC,CASSPRGLATANEQFF
TRBV15,TRBD1,many,TRBJ2-1,TGTGCCACCAGCAGAGGGGCTGACAGGGGGGAGAATGAGCAGTTCTTC,CATSRGADRGENEQFF
TRBV6-1,.,many,TRBJ1-6,TGTGCCAGCAAAGGAGTGGGCTCCTATAATTCACCCCTCCACTTT,CASKGVGSYNSPLHF
TRBV6-5,.,few,TRBJ2-5,TGTGCCAGCAGTTACTCTATCGGAGGCAAAGGTATCCAAGAGACCCAGTACTTC,CASSYSIGGKGIQETQYF
TRBV7-7,.,many,TRBJ1-4,TGTGCCAGCAGCCCCAGGGGCAAGAGGATCGAAAAACTGTTTTTT,CASSPRGKRIEKLFF
TRBV7-2,TRBD1,.,TRBJ2-7,TGTGCCAGCAGGTTTACCGGGACAGGCTACGAGCAGTACTTC,CASRFTGTGYEQYF
TRBV6-5,.,few,TRBJ1-3,TGTGCCAGCAGTTACTCGATTTCCAGTGTCTCTGGAAACACCATATATTTT,CASSYSISSVSGNTIYF
TRBV7-3,.,.,TRBJ2-3,TGTGCCAGCAGCTTATTAAGTCCCCCCGCGACAGATACGCAGTATTTT,CASSLLSPPATDTQYF
TRBV20-1,TRBD2,many,TRBJ2-2,TGCAGTGCTAGACAGCGGGGGGGCCGGATCACCGGGGAGCTGTTTTTT,CSARQRGGRITGELFF
TRBV12-3/TRBV12-4,TRBD1,few,TRBJ2-5,TGTGCCAGCAGTCGCCCGGCAGGGGGCTTGAGAGAGACCCAGTACTTC,CASSRPAGGLRETQYF
TRBV10-2,TRBD1,few,TRBJ2-2,TGCGCCAGCACCCCAGAGGGGACAGGGGTGGGTCAGGGCACCGGGGAGCTGTTTTTT,CASTPEGTGVGQGTGELFF
TRBV6-2/TRBV6-3,.,many,TRBJ2-7,TGTGCCAGCAGTTACCGTCGGGGGAGTTGGTCCTACGAGCAGTACTTC,CASSYRRGSWSYEQYF
TRBV5-1,TRBD1,few,TRBJ2-1,TGCGCCAGCAGCCCACGTGCTGGGACAGGCTACAATGAGCAGTTCTTC,CASSPRAGTGYNEQFF
TRBV7-9,.,few,TRBJ1-2,TGTGCCAGCAGCTTATATTCTTTCTGGACTGCCTATGGCTACACCTTC,CASSLYSFWTAYGYTF
TRBV12-3/TRBV12-4,TRBD1,many,TRBJ2-6,TGTGCCAGCAGTTTAGCAGACAGGGTCTCTGGGGCCAACGTCCTGACTTTC,CASSLADRVSGANVLTF
TRBV10-3,TRBD2,once,TRBJ2-3,TGTGCCATCAGTGAGAGCGGGGGGCACCTTAGCACAGATACGCAGTATTTT,CAISESGGHLSTDTQYF
TRBV4-3,.,.,TRBJ2-7,TGCGCCAGCAGCCAAGGACACAGTAAGTCCTACGAGCAGTACTTC,CASSQGHSKSYEQYF
TRBV20-1,TRBD1,.,TRBJ1-5,TGCAGTGCTAGAGACACAGGGGGCCAGATGCATTTT,CSARDTGGQMHF
TRBV6-5,TRBD2,.,TRBJ2-2,TGTGCCAGCAGTTTTAGCGGGGGGGTGGGGGAGCTGTTTTTT,CASSFSGGVGELFF
TRBV5-1,TRBD1,few,TRBJ2-5,TGCGCCAGCAGCGAACGGGACAGCGGACAAGAGACCCAGTACTTC,CASSERDSGQETQYF
TRBV10-3,.,many,TRBJ1-2,TGTGCCATCAGTGAGGGTCAGGATGGCTACACCTTC,CAISEGQDGYTF
TRBV7-2,TRBD2,many,TRBJ2-4,TGTGCCAGCAGCCCCGACGGGACTAGCGGGGTTCAGTACTTC,CASSPDGTSGVQYF
TRBV5-6,.,many,TRBJ1-2,TGTGCCAGCAGCTTGGGGACAAGCTATGGCTACACCTTC,CASSLGTSYGYTF
TRBV20-1,TRBD2,.,TRBJ2-1,TGCAGTGCTAGAACTAGCGGGGGGGGCTGGGGGTACAATGAGCAGTTCTTC,CSARTSGGGWGYNEQFF
TRBV7-2,.,many,TRBJ2-3,TGTGCCAGCAACCTAGAACTCCTGGGAGGAGATACGCAGTATTTT,CASNLELLGGDTQYF
TRBV9,.,many,TRBJ1-1,TGTGCCAGCAGCCCACATAATAGGGGGACTGAAGCTTTCTTT,CASSPHNRGTEAFF
TRBV7-2,TRBD1,.,TRBJ2-7,TGTGCCAGCAGCAAGCGGGACAGGGCGGACGAGCAGTACTTC,CASSKRDRADEQYF
TRBV6-1,TRBD2,few,TRBJ2-3,TGTGCCAGCAGGCGGAGGGTGGGGGGGACCACAGATACGCAGTATTTT,CASRRRVGGTTDTQYF
TRBV5-1,.,once,TRBJ2-5,TGCGCCAGCAGCCCCGCCGGGTCTCGCTCTTTGGAGACCCAGTACTTC,CASSPAGSRSLETQYF
TRBV12-3/TRBV12-4,.,many,TRBJ2-3,TGTGCCAGCAGTTCCAGGGTCTTGCGGGATACGCAGTATTTT,CASSSRVLRDTQYF
TRBV2,.,.,TRBJ1-5,TGTGCCAGCAGTGACCCCCGTCAGCCCCAGCATTTT,CASSDPRQPQHF
TRBV5-6,.,.,TRBJ2-1,TGTGCCAGCAGCTTATCGGCAGGGACCCTTTACAATGAGCAGTTCTTC,CASSLSAGTLYNEQFF
TRBV25-1,TRBD1,few,TRBJ1-6,TGTGCCAGCAGTGTAACAGGGGGCAGCTGGTCACCCCTCCACTTT,CASSVTGGSWSPLHF
TRBV11-3,.,.,TRBJ1-6,TGTGCCAGCAGCTTAAGGGGGGCGATATCTCCGGCGCCCCTCCACTTT,CASSLRGAISPAPLHF
TRBV9,.,.,TRBJ2-5,TGTGCCAGCAGCGTAGATGGGGAAGAGACCCAGTACTTC,CASSVDGEETQYF
TRBV12-3/TRBV12-4,.,few,TRBJ2-2,TGTGCCAGCAGTTTTAATGGGGCCTCTTCGAACACCGGGGAGCTGTTTTTT,CASSFNGASSNTGELFF
TRBV15,.,.,TRBJ2-6,TGTGCCACCAGCAGAGGGGGGGACCGCTCTGGGGCCAACGTCCTGACTTTC,CATSRGGDRSGANVLTF
TRBV9,.,many,TRBJ2-2,TGTGCCAGCAGCGTAGCAGAGGGCTCGAACACCGGGGAGCTGTTTTTT,CASSVAEGSNTGELFF
TRBV12-5,.,.,TRBJ1-1,TGTGCTAGTGGCCCAGGGGTGCGGAACACTGAAGCTTTCTTT,CASGPGVRNTEAFF
TRBV29-1,.,many,TRBJ2-1,TGCAGCGTTGGGGACGGGGAGGGGGGCTCGCAGTTCTTC,CSVGDGEGGSQFF
TRBV7-7,TRBD1,many,TRBJ2-1,TGTGCCAGCAGCTTAACACAGGGGAGTGAGCAGTTCTTC,CASSLTQGSEQFF
TRBV7-9,.,few,TRBJ2-3,TGTGCCAGCAGCTCAAGAGGTGGGGCAGATACGCAGTATTTT,CASSSRGGADTQYF
TRBV7-2,.,.,TRBJ2-5,TGTGCCAGCAGCCTAACCCCCGGTGGGTGGGAGACCCAGTACTTC,CASSLTPGGWETQYF
TRBV7-2,.,few,TRBJ2-3,TGTGCCAGCAGCGATTTCACGCAGTATTTT,CASSDFTQYF
TRBV6-1,.,few,TRBJ1-3,TGTGCCAGCAGACAGGGCTTCGGAAACACCATATATTTT,CASRQGFGNTIYF